This paragraph reports one TCR beta chain. Its antigen is not yet known. No base quality values were provided; no much bigger clone lies one nucleotide off. These data come from a study of OX40 agonist ivuxolimab in advanced cancers. Broadly, across the study: Ivuxolimab was an agonistic, fully human IgG2 monoclonal antibody directed against OX40 (CD134), a costimulatory receptor. Intravenous ivuxolimab was administered to patients every 2 weeks at six dose levels: 0.01, 0.1, 0.3, 1.5, 3 and 10 mg/kg. Of the approximately 50 patients in dose escalation, about 20 had hepatocellular carcinoma, around 15 had melanoma, 9 had renal cell carcinoma and 9 had head and neck cancer. A male proportion of nearly 85% and a mean age of approximately 62 years, ranging from roughly 23 to 90, were recorded for the dose-escalation cohort. Patients were allowed to have had prior anti-PD-1, anti-PD-L1 or anti-CTLA-4 therapy, and around two fifths of the dose-escalation patients had been treated with checkpoint inhibitors. Partial responses occurred in three dose-escalation patients: two with cutaneous melanoma and one with hepatocellular carcinoma. Peripheral TCRbeta sequencing aimed to test whether ivuxolimab altered TCR sequence diversity and caused clonal T-cell expansion. The paper describes the monotherapy dose-escalation part (N ≈ 50 patients) of the phase I trial of ivuxolimab. What the study reported, not specific to this receptor: Partial responders in the 0.1-3.0 mg/kg groups had among the lowest normalized peripheral clonal expansion, especially among CD8+ T cells. The antigen specificity of the peripheral T cells that underwent clonal expansion was not determined. At doses of 0.1 to 3.0 mg/kg, clonal expansion of both CD4+ and CD8+ blood T cells was observed from baseline to week 6. After ivuxolimab, more expanded clones were found on average in CD8+ T cells than in CD4+ T cells. Low levels of normalized T-cell clonal expansion were also seen in some patients who did not respond.

To sequence the TCRbeta CDR3 region, genomic DNA was isolated from the sorted cells. The immunoSEQ Assay was used for sequencing of TCRbeta CDR3 regions. TCRdb took this table from immuneACCESS and kept in-frame rearrangements with V and J called. Such tables lack part of the clones; where checked against another copy, unresolved V genes explain under half of the gap, and the rest is unexplained. This sample is represented by fewer than 100,000 clones; 80% to 90% of them were singletons. About 0.2% of the sample goes to the ten largest clones. Taken from cysteine to phenylalanine, the CDR3 has 14 residues. Just CDR3 DNA is preserved here, 42 bases in frame from base 1. Based on the germline V gene, the CDR1 and CDR2 sequences are SNHLY and FYNNEI. V is reduced by 3 bases and J by 5 bases, leaving a spacing of 13 bases between them. The trial excluded patients who had a history of autoimmune disease or were on systemic immunosuppression. Peripheral blood for TCR sequencing was drawn from every dose cohort at baseline, at cycle 4 day 1 and at cycle 7 day 1. The samples were drawn from a first-in-human, open-label, multicenter phase I dose-escalation trial of ivuxolimab. Adults with locally advanced or metastatic melanoma, renal cell, hepatocellular, or head and neck squamous cell carcinoma were enrolled in the trial. Before TCR sequencing, CD4+ T cells and CD8+ T cells were sorted from peripheral blood as separate populations.

The material was CD4+ or CD8+ T cells sorted from blood, obtained in a trial of the OX40 agonist ivuxolimab. The sequence was collected from an adult with an advanced solid tumor such as melanoma, head and neck, liver or kidney cancer. The rearranged chain carries TRBV2 and TRBJ1-1; possibly the D gene is TRBD1, per 6 matching bases. The CDR3 amino acid sequence is: CASSEYREITEAFF. The DNA is TGTGCCAGCAGTGAGTACAGGGAAATAACTGAAGCTTTCTTT.